A selection of T cell receptor beta chains follows, all from one sample in a study of OX40 agonist ivuxolimab in advanced cancers. Profiled with immunoSEQ multiplex PCR; TCRdb holds only in-frame clones, not every one. The repertoire holds under 90,000 clones, more than 75% seen once, with about 1% in the top ten. The material sequenced was CD4+ or CD8+ T cells sorted from blood, taken in a trial of the OX40 agonist ivuxolimab. These receptors all stem from an adult with an advanced solid tumor such as melanoma, head and neck, liver or kidney cancer. The conserved cysteine and the conserved F or W are not part of the CDR3 here. Rows may omit the clone size; those that give it use once, few, many or a size class.

CDR3 protein: ATNGRRVDTGELF
V gene: TRBV7-8
clone size: -

CDR3 protein: ASSLRLAQPTEQF
V gene: TRBV5-4
clone size: -

CDR3 protein: ATNAETQY
V gene: TRBV28
clone size: -

CDR3 protein: AWSVMVAGGLYNEQF
V gene: TRBV30
clone size: -

CDR3 protein: ASGSGQGETQY
V gene: TRBV12-5
clone size: -

CDR3 protein: ASSLGVSGTGELF
V gene: TRBV7-2
clone size: -

CDR3 protein: ATALGPYYEQY
V gene: TRBV28
clone size: -

CDR3 protein: ASSESPGFAQH
V gene: TRBV25-1
clone size: -

CDR3 protein: ASMRLPSLGSPLH
V gene: TRBV2
clone size: -

CDR3 protein: ASSSILAQTIYEQY
V gene: TRBV28
clone size: -

CDR3 protein: ASSSHGNTIY
V gene: TRBV7-2
clone size: -

CDR3 protein: ASSLRRLANYNEQF
V gene: TRBV7-8
clone size: -

CDR3 protein: ASSPSWQGAKDEQF
V gene: TRBV7-3
clone size: -

CDR3 protein: ASSLGLATETQY
V gene: TRBV5-1
clone size: -

CDR3 protein: ASGGLAANTGELF
V gene: TRBV10-3
clone size: once

CDR3 protein: ASSLGQNYEQY
V gene: TRBV28
clone size: -

CDR3 protein: ASSYGATNEKLF
V gene: TRBV6-5
clone size: -

CDR3 protein: ASSQEDRGLYEQY
V gene: TRBV4-2
clone size: -

CDR3 protein: ASSKIRAGGRTDTQY
V gene: TRBV19
clone size: -

CDR3 protein: ATSRGKNTEAF
V gene: TRBV15
clone size: -

CDR3 protein: ASSLGTDTQY
V gene: TRBV4-2
clone size: -

CDR3 protein: ASSLTGTQY
V gene: TRBV7-9
clone size: -

CDR3 protein: AWNPGQGAGANVLT
V gene: TRBV30
clone size: -

CDR3 protein: ASSVAGGNTYNEQF
V gene: TRBV5-4
clone size: -

CDR3 protein: ASSLRGRPKGAEAF
V gene: TRBV18
clone size: once

CDR3 protein: ASSSSRLAGVGNEQF
V gene: TRBV5-8
clone size: -

CDR3 protein: ASSLGTGSVEQY
V gene: TRBV5-1
clone size: -

CDR3 protein: ASSWGDTQY
V gene: TRBV6-6
clone size: -

CDR3 protein: ASSSQRQGGIQY
V gene: TRBV5-6
clone size: -

CDR3 protein: ASSLTFAGNTEAF
V gene: TRBV7-3
clone size: -

CDR3 protein: AWNQRASGRPTSGNIQY
V gene: TRBV30
clone size: -

CDR3 protein: ASSIGNRINQPQH
V gene: TRBV19
clone size: once

CDR3 protein: ASSWTSGSSRNEQF
V gene: TRBV5-1
clone size: -

CDR3 protein: ASSYSRGNSGNTIY
V gene: TRBV6-5
clone size: -

CDR3 protein: ASSRLDRVLTEAF
V gene: TRBV11-1
clone size: -

CDR3 protein: ASSFLRTAQETQY
V gene: TRBV7-2
clone size: -

CDR3 protein: ASSSTGTVPNEQF
V gene: TRBV7-3
clone size: -

CDR3 protein: ASSPGTGAYEQY
V gene: TRBV18
clone size: -

CDR3 protein: ASSSGWKPFEQY
V gene: TRBV7-8
clone size: -

CDR3 protein: ASSFLRQGGNEQF
V gene: TRBV27
clone size: -

CDR3 protein: ASSPPRAGDGINEQF
V gene: TRBV18
clone size: -

CDR3 protein: ASSVDSPSNQPQH
V gene: TRBV2
clone size: -

CDR3 protein: AWSDRGRADTQY
V gene: TRBV30
clone size: few

CDR3 protein: ASSYEFPSDEKLF
V gene: TRBV6-8
clone size: -

CDR3 protein: ASSQANRENEQF
V gene: TRBV7-9
clone size: -

CDR3 protein: ASSGTYTDTQY
V gene: TRBV9
clone size: -

CDR3 protein: SVDPGLGETQY
V gene: TRBV29-1
clone size: -

CDR3 protein: ASSLAESSNQPQH
V gene: TRBV7-8
clone size: -

CDR3 protein: ASSYSLAGGPGELF
V gene: TRBV6-5
clone size: -

CDR3 protein: ASSLGQSAYEQY
V gene: TRBV11-1
clone size: -

CDR3 protein: SVSDKTYNEQF
V gene: TRBV29-1
clone size: -

CDR3 protein: ASSLQGTGAYEQY
V gene: TRBV5-1
clone size: -

CDR3 protein: ASSPRGPGAF
V gene: TRBV6-6
clone size: -

CDR3 protein: STHKSLQETQY
V gene: TRBV29-1
clone size: -

CDR3 protein: ASSRIDSSSGANVLT
V gene: TRBV5-5
clone size: -